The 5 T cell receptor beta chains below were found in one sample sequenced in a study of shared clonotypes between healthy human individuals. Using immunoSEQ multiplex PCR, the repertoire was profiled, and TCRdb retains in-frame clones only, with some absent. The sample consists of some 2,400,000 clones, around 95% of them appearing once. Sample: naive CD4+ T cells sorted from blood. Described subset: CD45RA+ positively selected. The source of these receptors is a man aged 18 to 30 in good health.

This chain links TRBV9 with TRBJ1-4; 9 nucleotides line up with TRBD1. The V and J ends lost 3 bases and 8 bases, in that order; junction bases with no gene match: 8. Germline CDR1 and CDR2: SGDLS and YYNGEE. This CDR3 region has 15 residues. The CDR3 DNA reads TGTGCCAGCAGCGAGGGGGACAGGGTCCAAGAAAAACTGTTTTTT. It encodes CASSEGDRVQEKLFF.

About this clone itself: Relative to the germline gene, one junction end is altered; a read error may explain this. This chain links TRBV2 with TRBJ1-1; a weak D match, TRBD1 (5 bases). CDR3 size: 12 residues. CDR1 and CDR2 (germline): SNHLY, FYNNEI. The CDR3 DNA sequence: TGTGCCAGCAGAGAGGGGCAAGGTGAACCTTTCTTT. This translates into CASREGQGEPFF.

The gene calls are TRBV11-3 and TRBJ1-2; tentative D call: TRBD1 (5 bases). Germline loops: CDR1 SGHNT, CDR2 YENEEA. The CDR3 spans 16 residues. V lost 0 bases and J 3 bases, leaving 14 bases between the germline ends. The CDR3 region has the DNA TGTGCCAGCAGCTTAGATCGTTGGGGCGCGGACTATGGCTACACCTTC. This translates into CASSLDRWGADYGYTF.

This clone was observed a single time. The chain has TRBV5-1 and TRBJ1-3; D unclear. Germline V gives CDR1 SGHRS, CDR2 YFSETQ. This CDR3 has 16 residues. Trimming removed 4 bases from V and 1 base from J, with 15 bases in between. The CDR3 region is CASSPVPGGSGNTIYF. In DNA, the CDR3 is TGCGCCAGCAGCCCCGTCCCGGGAGGTTCTGGAAACACCATATATTTT.

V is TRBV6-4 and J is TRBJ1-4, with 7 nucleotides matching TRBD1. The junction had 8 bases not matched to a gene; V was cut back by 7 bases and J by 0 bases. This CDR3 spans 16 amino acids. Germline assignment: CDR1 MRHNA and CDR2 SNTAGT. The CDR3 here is CASTEQGGPTNEKLFF. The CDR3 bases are TGTGCCAGCACTGAGCAGGGGGGCCCAACTAATGAAAAACTGTTTTTT.